This record concerns one TCR beta chain sequence. Its matching antigen is unknown. This sample was included in a study of cytomegalovirus exposure and HLA in healthy donors. As for the study in general: Out of 398 genotyped donors, less than 90% belonged to the Caucasian-associated ancestry cluster. Study-wide points: Most observed TCR sequences were rare, whereas some public TCRs were detected in many donors.

The PCR ran on 60 Vbeta and 13 Jbeta primers. Profiled with immunoSEQ multiplex PCR; TCRdb holds only in-frame clones, not every one. Among about 84,000 clones listed, less than 80% were seen once. CDR1 is SGHRS, CDR2 YFSETQ, per germline. V was pared by 2 bases and J by 2 bases, with 11 bases between. This CDR3 has 15 amino acids. The source of this sequence is a woman in her 40s in good health and CMV-seropositive. The material sequenced was PBMCs. This sequence joins TRBV5-1 and TRBJ2-1; D perhaps matches TRBD2 (5 bases). The CDR3 DNA sequence: TGCGCCAGCAGCTTAGGACTCATTACCTACAATGAGCAGTTCTTC. Its translation is CASSLGLITYNEQFF. Using reference TRBV5-1 and TRBJ2-1 for the parts outside the CDR3, the full variable domain is KAGVTQTPRYLIKTRGQQVTLSCSPISGHRSVSWYQQTPGQGLQFLFEYFSETQRNKGNFPGRFSGRQFSNSRSEMNVSTLELGDSALYLCASSLGLITYNEQFFGPGTRLTVL.